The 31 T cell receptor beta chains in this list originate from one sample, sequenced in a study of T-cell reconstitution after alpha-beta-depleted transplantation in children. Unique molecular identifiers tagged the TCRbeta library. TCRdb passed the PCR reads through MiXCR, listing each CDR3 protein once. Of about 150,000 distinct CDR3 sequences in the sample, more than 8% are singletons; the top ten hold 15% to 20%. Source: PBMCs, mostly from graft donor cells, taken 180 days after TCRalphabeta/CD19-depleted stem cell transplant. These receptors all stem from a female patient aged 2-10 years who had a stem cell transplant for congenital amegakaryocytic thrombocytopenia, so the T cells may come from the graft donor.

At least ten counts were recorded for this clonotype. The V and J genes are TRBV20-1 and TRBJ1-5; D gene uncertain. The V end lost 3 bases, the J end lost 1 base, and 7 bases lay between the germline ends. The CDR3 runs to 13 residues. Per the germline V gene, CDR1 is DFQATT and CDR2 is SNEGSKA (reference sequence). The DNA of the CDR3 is TGCAGTGCTAGTCGGGAGAGCAATCAGCCCCAGCATTTT. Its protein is CSASRESNQPQHF.

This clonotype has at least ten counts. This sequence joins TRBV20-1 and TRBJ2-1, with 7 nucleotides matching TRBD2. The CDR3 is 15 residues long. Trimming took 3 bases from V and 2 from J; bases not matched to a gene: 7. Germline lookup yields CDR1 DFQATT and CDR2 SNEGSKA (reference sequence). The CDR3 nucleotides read TGCAGTGCTAGTTCACTAGCGACAACCTACAATGAGCAGTTCTTC. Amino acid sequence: CSASSLATTYNEQFF.

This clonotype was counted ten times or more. Written as DNA, the CDR3 is TGTGCCAGCAGCCAAGAATACAGGGGGCCTGAGACCCAGTACTTC. Amino acids: CASSQEYRGPETQYF. The chain employs TRBV4-2 and TRBJ2-5, with 9 bases matching TRBD1. Germline V gene data show CDR1 as LGHNA and CDR2 as YNFKEQ. CDR3 length: 15 residues. V lost 0 bases to trimming and J lost 5 bases; unmatched junction nucleotides: 4.

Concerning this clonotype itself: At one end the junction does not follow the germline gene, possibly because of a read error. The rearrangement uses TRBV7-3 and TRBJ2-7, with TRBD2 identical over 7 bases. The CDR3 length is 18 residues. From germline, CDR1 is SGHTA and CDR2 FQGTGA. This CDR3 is CASSPGLPNREGLDEHYF. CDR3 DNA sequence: TGTGCCAGCAGCCCGGGACTACCAAACCGCGAGGGGTTGGACGAGCATTACTTC. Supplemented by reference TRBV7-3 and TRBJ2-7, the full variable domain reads GAGVSQTPSNKVTEKGKYVELRCDPISGHTALYWYRQSLGQGPEFLIYFQGTGAADDSGLPNDRFFAVRPEGSVSTLKIQRTERGDSAVYLCASSPGLPNREGLDEHYFGPGTRLTVT.

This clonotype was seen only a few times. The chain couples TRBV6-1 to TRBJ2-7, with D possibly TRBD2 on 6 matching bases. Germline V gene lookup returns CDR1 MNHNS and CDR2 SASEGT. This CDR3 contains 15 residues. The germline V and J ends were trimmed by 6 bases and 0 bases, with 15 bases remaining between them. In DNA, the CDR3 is TGTGCCAGCAGCGCCGGGGGACGGAGCTCCTACGAGCAGTACTTC. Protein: CASSAGGRSSYEQYF.

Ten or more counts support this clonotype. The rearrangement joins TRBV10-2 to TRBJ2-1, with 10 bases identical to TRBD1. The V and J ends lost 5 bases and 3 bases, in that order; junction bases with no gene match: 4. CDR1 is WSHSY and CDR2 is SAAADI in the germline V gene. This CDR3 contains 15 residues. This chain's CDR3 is CASSTRTGGYNEQFF. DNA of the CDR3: TGCGCCAGCAGTACCCGGACAGGGGGCTACAATGAGCAGTTCTTC.

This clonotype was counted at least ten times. The chain's CDR3 is CASSQDVPDRYYTDTQYF. The CDR3 region has the DNA TGTGCCAGCAGCCAAGATGTGCCAGATCGTTATTACACAGATACGCAGTATTTT. The chain is built from TRBV4-2 and TRBJ2-3; D ambiguous. Trimming pared 0 bases from V and 2 bases from J, leaving 18 bases between. Per the germline V gene, CDR1 is LGHNA and CDR2 is YNFKEQ. The CDR3 is made up of 18 amino acids.

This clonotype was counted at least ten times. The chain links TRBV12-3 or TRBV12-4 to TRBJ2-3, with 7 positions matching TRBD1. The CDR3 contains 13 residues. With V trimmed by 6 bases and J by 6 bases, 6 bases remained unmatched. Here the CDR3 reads CASRDRSRDTQYF. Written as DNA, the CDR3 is TGTGCCAGCAGGGACAGGTCCAGGGATACGCAGTATTTT.

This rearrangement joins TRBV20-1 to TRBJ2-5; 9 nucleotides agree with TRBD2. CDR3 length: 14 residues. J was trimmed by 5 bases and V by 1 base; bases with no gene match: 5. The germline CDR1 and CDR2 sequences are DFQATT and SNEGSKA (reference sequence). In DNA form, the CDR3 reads TGCAGTGCTAGAGCTAGCGGGGTACACGAGACCCAGTACTTC. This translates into CSARASGVHETQYF.

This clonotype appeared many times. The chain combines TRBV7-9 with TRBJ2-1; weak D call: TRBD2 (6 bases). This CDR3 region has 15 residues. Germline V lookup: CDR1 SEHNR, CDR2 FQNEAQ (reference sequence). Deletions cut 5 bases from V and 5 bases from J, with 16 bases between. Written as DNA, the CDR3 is TGTGCCAGCAGCGCGGGACGAAACTTCCACAATGAGCAGTTCTTC. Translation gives CASSAGRNFHNEQFF.

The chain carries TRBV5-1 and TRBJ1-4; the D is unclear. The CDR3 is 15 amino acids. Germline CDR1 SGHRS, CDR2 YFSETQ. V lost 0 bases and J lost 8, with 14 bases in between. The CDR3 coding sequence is TGCGCCAGCAGCTTGGGACACCTAAGAGCGGAAAAACTGTTTTTT. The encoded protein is CASSLGHLRAEKLFF.

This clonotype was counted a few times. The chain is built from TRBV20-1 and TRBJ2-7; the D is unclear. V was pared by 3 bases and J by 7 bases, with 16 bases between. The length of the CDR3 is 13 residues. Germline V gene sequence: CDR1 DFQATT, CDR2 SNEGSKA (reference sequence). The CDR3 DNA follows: TGCAGTGCTAGGAAAATGGTTACTGGGGAGCAGTACTTC. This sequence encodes CSARKMVTGEQYF.

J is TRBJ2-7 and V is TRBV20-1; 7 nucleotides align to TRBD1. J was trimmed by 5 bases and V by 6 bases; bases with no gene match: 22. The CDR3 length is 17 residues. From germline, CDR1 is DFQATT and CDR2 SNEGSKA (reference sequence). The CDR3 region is CSATRDRDPTFGDEQYF. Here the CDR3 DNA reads TGCAGTGCAACTCGGGACAGAGACCCGACATTCGGGGACGAGCAGTACTTC.

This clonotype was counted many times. CDR3 coding DNA: TGCGCCAGCAGTGAACAGTTCCTGATCGAGCAGTACTTC. Translation: CASSEQFLIEQYF. The V call is TRBV10-2, the J call TRBJ2-7; no firm D call. CDR3 length: 13 residues. With 3 bases removed from V and 6 bases from J, the gap between germline ends came to 12 bases. The germline CDR1 and CDR2 sequences are WSHSY and SAAADI.

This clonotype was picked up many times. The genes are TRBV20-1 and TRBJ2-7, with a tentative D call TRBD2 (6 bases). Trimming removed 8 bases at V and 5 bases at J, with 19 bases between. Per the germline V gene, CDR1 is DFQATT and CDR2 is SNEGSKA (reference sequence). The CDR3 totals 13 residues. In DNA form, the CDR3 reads TGCAGTACTATCCGGGACTCGGGCCACGAGCAGTACTTC. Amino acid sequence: CSTIRDSGHEQYF.

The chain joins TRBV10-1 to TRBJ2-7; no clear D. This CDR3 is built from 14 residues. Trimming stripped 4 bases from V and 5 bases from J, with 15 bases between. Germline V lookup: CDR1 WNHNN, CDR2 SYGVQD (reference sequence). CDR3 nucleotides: TGCGCCAGCAGTGCGGCCAGCCAGACGGACGAGCAGTACTTC. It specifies CASSAASQTDEQYF.

The chain's CDR3 is CASSLVLETSFHEQYF. For the CDR3, the DNA is TGTGCCAGCAGCTTAGTGCTTGAGACTAGTTTCCACGAGCAGTACTTC. The rearrangement links TRBV7-2 to TRBJ2-7; TRBD2 is a possible D gene (6 bases). This CDR3 has 16 residues. From germline, CDR1 is SGHTA and CDR2 FQGNSA. Trimming took off 1 base at V and 5 bases at J, with 18 bases between the two ends.

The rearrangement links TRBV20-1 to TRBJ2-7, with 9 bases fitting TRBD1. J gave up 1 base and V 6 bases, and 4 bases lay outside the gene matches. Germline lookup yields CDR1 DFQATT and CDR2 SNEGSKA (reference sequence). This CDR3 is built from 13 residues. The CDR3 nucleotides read TGCAGTGCGGGACAGGGTATTTCCTACGAGCAGTACTTC. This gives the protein CSAGQGISYEQYF.

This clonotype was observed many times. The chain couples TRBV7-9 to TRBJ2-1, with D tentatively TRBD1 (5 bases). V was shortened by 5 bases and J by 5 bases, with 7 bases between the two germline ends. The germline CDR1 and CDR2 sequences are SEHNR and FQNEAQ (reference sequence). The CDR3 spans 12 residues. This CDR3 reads CASSAGNNEQFF. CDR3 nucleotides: TGTGCCAGCAGCGCAGGGAACAATGAGCAGTTCTTC.

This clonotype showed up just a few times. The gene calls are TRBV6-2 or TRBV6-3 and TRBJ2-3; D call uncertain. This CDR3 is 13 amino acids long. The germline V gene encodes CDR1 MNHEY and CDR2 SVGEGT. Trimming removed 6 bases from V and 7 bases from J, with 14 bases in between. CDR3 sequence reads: CASRKHNGNTQYF. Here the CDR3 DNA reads TGTGCCAGCAGGAAGCATAATGGAAATACGCAGTATTTT.

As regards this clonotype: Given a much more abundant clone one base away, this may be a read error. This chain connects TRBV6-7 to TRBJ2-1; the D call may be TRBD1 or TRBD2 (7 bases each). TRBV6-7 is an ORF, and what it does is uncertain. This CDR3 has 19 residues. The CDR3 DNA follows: TGTGCCTGCAGTTTATTGTGGCAGGGGGGGAAGAGTGTATACGGTGAGCAGTTCTTC. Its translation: CACSLLWQGGKSVYGEQFF.

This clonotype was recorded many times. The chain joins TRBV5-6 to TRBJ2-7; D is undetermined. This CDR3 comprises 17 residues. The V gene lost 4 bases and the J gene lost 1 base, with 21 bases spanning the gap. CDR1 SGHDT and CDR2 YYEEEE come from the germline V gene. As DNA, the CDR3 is TGTGCCAGCAGCCCTGAGTACGGCTCCGTGAATTCCTACGAGCAGTACTTC. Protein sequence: CASSPEYGSVNSYEQYF. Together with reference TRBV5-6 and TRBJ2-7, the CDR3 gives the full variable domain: DAGVTQSPTHLIKTRGQQVTLRCSPKSGHDTVSWYQQALGQGPQFIFQYYEEEERQRGNFPDRFSGHQFPNYSSELNVNALLLGDSALYLCASSPEYGSVNSYEQYFGPGTRLTVT.

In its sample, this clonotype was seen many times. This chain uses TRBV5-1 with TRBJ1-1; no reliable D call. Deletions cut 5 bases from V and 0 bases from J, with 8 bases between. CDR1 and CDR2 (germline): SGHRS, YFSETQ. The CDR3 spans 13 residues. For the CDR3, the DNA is TGCGCCAGCAGTCCCCAGATGAACACTGAAGCTTTCTTT. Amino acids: CASSPQMNTEAFF.

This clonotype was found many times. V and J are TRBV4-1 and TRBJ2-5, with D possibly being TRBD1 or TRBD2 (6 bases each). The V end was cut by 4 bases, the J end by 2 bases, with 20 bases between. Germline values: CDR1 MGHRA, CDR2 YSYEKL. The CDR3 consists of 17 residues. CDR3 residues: CASSPPRGEGGQETQYF. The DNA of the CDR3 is TGCGCCAGCAGCCCTCCGCGTGGGGAAGGGGGGCAAGAGACCCAGTACTTC.

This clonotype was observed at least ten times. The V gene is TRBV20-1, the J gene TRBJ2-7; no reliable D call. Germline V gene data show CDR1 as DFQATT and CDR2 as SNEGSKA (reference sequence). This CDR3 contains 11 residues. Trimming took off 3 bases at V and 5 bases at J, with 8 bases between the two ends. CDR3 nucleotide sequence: TGCAGTGCTAGTGAACTGCACGAGCAGTACTTC. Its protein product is CSASELHEQYF.

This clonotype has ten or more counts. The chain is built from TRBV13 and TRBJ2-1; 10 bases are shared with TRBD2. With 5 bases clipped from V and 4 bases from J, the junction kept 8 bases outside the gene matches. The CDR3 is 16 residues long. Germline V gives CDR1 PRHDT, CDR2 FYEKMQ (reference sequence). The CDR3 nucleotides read TGTGCCAGCAGCGCCCGGGTAGCGGGGGGTTACAATGAGCAGTTCTTC. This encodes CASSARVAGGYNEQFF. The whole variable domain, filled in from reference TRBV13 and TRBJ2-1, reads AAGVIQSPRHLIKEKRETATLKCYPIPRHDTVYWYQQGPGQDPQFLISFYEKMQSDKGSIPDRFSAQQFSDYHSELNMSSLELGDSALYFCASSARVAGGYNEQFFGPGTRLTVL.

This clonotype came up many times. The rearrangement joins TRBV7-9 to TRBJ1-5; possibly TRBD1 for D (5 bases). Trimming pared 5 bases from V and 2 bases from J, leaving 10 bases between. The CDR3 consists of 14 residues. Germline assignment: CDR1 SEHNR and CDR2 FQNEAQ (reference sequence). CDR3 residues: CASSLDSGNQPQHF. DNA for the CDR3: TGTGCCAGCAGCCTAGACAGTGGCAATCAGCCCCAGCATTTT.

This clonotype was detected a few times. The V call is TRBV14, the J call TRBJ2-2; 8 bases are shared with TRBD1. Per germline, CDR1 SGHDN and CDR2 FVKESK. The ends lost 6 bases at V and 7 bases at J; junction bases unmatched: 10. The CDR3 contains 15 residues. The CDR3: CASRMSDRGIGELFF. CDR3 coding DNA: TGTGCCAGCAGAATGTCTGACAGGGGAATCGGGGAGCTGTTTTTT.

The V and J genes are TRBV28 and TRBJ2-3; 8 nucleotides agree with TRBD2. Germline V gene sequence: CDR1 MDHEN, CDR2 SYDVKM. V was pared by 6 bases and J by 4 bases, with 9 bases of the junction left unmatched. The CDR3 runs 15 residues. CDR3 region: CASRNGGADADTQYF. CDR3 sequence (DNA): TGTGCCAGCAGAAACGGGGGGGCCGACGCAGATACGCAGTATTTT.

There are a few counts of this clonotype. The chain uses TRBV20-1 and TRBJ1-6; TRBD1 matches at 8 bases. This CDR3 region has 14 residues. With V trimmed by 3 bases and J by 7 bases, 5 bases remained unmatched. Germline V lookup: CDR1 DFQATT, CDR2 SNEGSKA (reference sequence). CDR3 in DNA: TGCAGTGCTAGGCCGACAGGGGACAATTCACCCCTCCACTTT. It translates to CSARPTGDNSPLHF.

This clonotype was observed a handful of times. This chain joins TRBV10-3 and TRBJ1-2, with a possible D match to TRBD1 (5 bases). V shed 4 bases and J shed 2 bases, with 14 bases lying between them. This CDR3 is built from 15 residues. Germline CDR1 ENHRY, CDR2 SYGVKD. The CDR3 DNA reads TGTGCCATCAGTGGAGGGGCGCCCCAGAACTATGGCTACACCTTC. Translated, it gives CAISGGAPQNYGYTF.